Following are 23 T cell receptor beta chains from one sample sequenced in a study of T cell responses to AZD1222 COVID-19 vaccine. Produced via immunoSEQ multiplex PCR; TCRdb's table is partial and in-frame only. The table has roughly 190,000 clones, around nine tenths seen once. Sequencing used peripheral blood, obtained 28 days after the second dose of the MenACWY control vaccine. The receptor source for this set is an adult who received the MenACWY meningococcal vaccine as a control.

V usage is TRBV5-6 and J usage is TRBJ2-1; 9 bases are shared with TRBD2. Germline values: CDR1 SGHDT, CDR2 YYEEEE. This CDR3 has 16 residues. V was clipped by 2 bases and J by 7 bases; unmatched bases: 10. The CDR3 sequence is CASSFGNSGRWNEQFF. CDR3 DNA sequence: TGTGCCAGCAGCTTTGGGAATAGCGGGAGATGGAATGAGCAGTTCTTC.

This sequence joins TRBV27 and TRBJ2-5, with TRBD1 identical over 9 bases. This CDR3 comprises 17 residues. Germline CDR1 reads MNHEY; CDR2 reads SMNVEV (reference sequence). Germline trimming cut 4 bases from V and 0 bases from J; bases unmatched to any gene: 9. The CDR3 nucleotides read TGTGCCAGCAGTTCGACAGGGGGAAGGGCTAACCAAGAGACCCAGTACTTC. Amino acid sequence: CASSSTGGRANQETQYF.

This clone was detected a few times. The chain recombines TRBV19 with TRBJ1-1, with D perhaps TRBD1 (6 bases). This CDR3 spans 16 amino acids. Germline-derived CDR1 and CDR2 are LNHDA and SQIVND (reference sequence). V was pared by 7 bases and J by 3 bases, with 21 bases between. The CDR3 sequence is CASTRGGGWMDTEAFF. For the CDR3, the DNA is TGTGCCAGTACCAGAGGTGGGGGCTGGATGGACACTGAAGCTTTCTTT.

The chain joins TRBV19 to TRBJ2-5, with 11 nucleotides matching TRBD2. Germline V gene lookup returns CDR1 LNHDA and CDR2 SQIVND (reference sequence). V lost 9 bases, J lost 7 bases, and 10 bases stayed unmatched. The CDR3 loop spans 14 amino acids. The CDR3 nucleotides read TGTGCCAGCCAGGGGTTAGCGGGAGGGGGGACCCAGTACTTC. It codes for CASQGLAGGGTQYF.

The V call is TRBV2, the J call TRBJ1-3; no definite D call. The CDR3 spans 12 residues. Trimming took 8 bases from V and 6 from J, leaving 11 bases between them. Germline V gives CDR1 SNHLY, CDR2 FYNNEI. CDR3 in DNA: TGTGCCAGCGCACCAGTAATAAACACCATATATTTT. This translates into CASAPVINTIYF. The complete variable domain, with remaining parts taken from reference TRBV2 and TRBJ1-3, reads EPEVTQTPSHQVTQMGQEVILRCVPISNHLYFYWYRQILGQKVEFLVSFYNNEISEKSEIFDDQFSVERPDGSNFTLKIRSTKLEDSAMYFCASAPVINTIYFGEGSWLTVV.

The chain has TRBV27 and TRBJ1-3; unclear D gene. From germline, CDR1 is MNHEY and CDR2 SMNVEV (reference sequence). The V and J ends lost 3 bases and 0 bases respectively, with 12 bases between them. CDR3 length: 16 residues. Written as DNA, the CDR3 is TGTGCCAGCAGTTTGGTCGGATTTAGCTCTGGAAACACCATATATTTT. Translation: CASSLVGFSSGNTIYF.

The CDR3 protein is CASSVEDRSTEAFF. CDR3 DNA sequence: TGTGCCAGCAGCGTAGAGGACAGGAGCACTGAAGCTTTCTTT. The gene calls are TRBV9 and TRBJ1-1; 7 nucleotides match TRBD1. CDR1 is SGDLS, CDR2 YYNGEE, per germline. The CDR3 is 14 residues long. The J segment lost 4 bases and the V segment lost 0 bases, leaving 3 bases of the junction unmatched.

J is TRBJ2-6 and V is TRBV9; 8 bases are shared with TRBD1. The length of the CDR3 is 16 residues. CDR1 and CDR2 from the germline V gene are SGDLS and YYNGEE. The junction had 5 bases not matched to a gene; V was cut back by 4 bases and J by 2 bases. Here the CDR3 reads CASSKLTGAGANVLTF. The CDR3, as DNA: TGTGCCAGCAGCAAACTGACAGGGGCTGGGGCCAACGTCCTGACTTTC.

In DNA form, the CDR3 reads TGTGCCAGCAGCTTAGCGGCGAACACTGAAGCTTTCTTT. It is translated as CASSLAANTEAFF. J is TRBJ1-1 and V is TRBV7-2; D is uncertain. The CDR3 spans 13 residues. Trimming left V 0 bases short and J 1 base short, with 3 bases between. In germline, CDR1 is SGHTA, CDR2 FQGNSA.

This clone was found once. The chain employs TRBV25-1 and TRBJ1-5; weak D call: TRBD1 (5 bases). The V end lost 4 bases, the J end lost 6 bases, and 10 bases lay between the germline ends. CDR3 length equals 13 residues. The V gene's germline CDR1 is MGHDK and CDR2 SYGVNS. The CDR3 loop reads CASSAGSGQPQHF. CDR3 sequence (DNA): TGTGCCAGCAGTGCAGGGAGTGGTCAGCCCCAGCATTTT.

The J gene is TRBJ2-3, the V gene TRBV12-5; the D gene could be TRBD1 or TRBD2 (6 bases each). Trimming left V 7 bases short and J 2 bases short, with 16 bases between. The CDR3 covers 15 residues. Germline-derived CDR1 and CDR2 are LGHNT and FRNRAP. For the CDR3, the DNA is TGTGCTAGTGCCTCGGGGGCCTTACCCACAGATACGCAGTATTTT. Translating gives CASASGALPTDTQYF.

This rearrangement joins TRBV5-1 to TRBJ1-2, with 8 bases that match TRBD1. With 5 bases clipped from V and 3 bases from J, the junction kept 6 bases outside the gene matches. The CDR3 runs to 14 residues. CDR1 SGHRS and CDR2 YFSETQ come from the germline V gene. CDR3 region: CASRDGQGYYGYTF. The CDR3 DNA sequence: TGCGCCAGCAGGGACGGACAGGGATACTATGGCTACACCTTC.

This clone was counted a few times. V is TRBV7-9 and J is TRBJ1-2; maybe TRBD1 (6 bases). Trimming stripped 3 bases from V and 4 bases from J, with 9 bases between. The CDR3 contains 13 residues. CDR1 and CDR2 (germline): SEHNR, FQNEAQ (reference sequence). CDR3 loop: CASSLGDIYGYTF. CDR3 coding DNA: TGTGCCAGCAGCTTGGGGGACATCTATGGCTACACCTTC.

This clone appeared a single time. The genes are TRBV23-1 and TRBJ1-5; 7 bases are shared with TRBD1. TRBV23-1 is recorded as an ORF, its role being uncertain. The V and J ends lost 9 bases and 0 bases, in that order; junction bases with no gene match: 8. The CDR3 has 15 amino acids. The CDR3 loop reads CASRMGQLSNQPQHF. Written as DNA, the CDR3 is TGCGCCAGTAGAATGGGACAGCTTAGCAATCAGCCCCAGCATTTT.

This clone occurred once. This rearrangement joins TRBV7-2 to TRBJ2-7; perhaps D is TRBD1 or TRBD2 (5 bases each). This CDR3 is built from 16 residues. Germline lookup yields CDR1 SGHTA and CDR2 FQGNSA. V was trimmed by 1 base and J by 0 bases, leaving 13 bases between them. CDR3 protein: CASSLDPGTSSYEQYF. In DNA form, the CDR3 reads TGTGCCAGCAGCTTAGATCCGGGGACCTCCTCCTACGAGCAGTACTTC.

The chain employs TRBV5-1 and TRBJ1-2; D possibly corresponds to TRBD1 (5 bases). V was cut by 0 bases and J by 4 bases, with 10 bases left in between. The CDR3 extends over 14 amino acids. CDR1 and CDR2 (germline): SGHRS, YFSETQ. The CDR3 DNA follows: TGCGCCAGCAGCTTGGGACAGTCTCTCTATGGCTACACCTTC. It translates to CASSLGQSLYGYTF.

This chain uses TRBV7-8 with TRBJ2-7; D is unclear. V gave up 6 bases and J gave up 1 base, with 13 bases separating them. This CDR3 contains 14 residues. Germline V gene sequence: CDR1 SGHVS, CDR2 FQNEAQ. DNA for the CDR3: TGTGCCAGCAGTTACGCGACGGAGTCCTACGAGCAGTACTTC. It translates to CASSYATESYEQYF.

The rearrangement joins TRBV4-3 to TRBJ2-5; no clear D gene. This CDR3 region has 13 residues. Germline CDR1 LGHNA, CDR2 YSLEER. V was shortened by 2 bases and J by 3 bases, with 7 bases between the two germline ends. Written as DNA, the CDR3 is TGCGCCAGCAGCCAATCGCTAGAAGAGACCCAGTACTTC. Protein product: CASSQSLEETQYF.

A single count supports this clone. The chain couples TRBV19 to TRBJ1-5, with 9 positions matching TRBD1. The trim removed 7 bases at V and 6 bases at J, leaving 4 bases unmatched. Germline CDR1 is LNHDA and CDR2 is SQIVND (reference sequence). CDR3 length: 13 residues. CDR3 coding DNA: TGTGCCAGTACCACAGGGGGCACTCAGCCCCAGCATTTT. As protein: CASTTGGTQPQHF.

This chain connects TRBV6-1 to TRBJ1-1; D is undetermined. Germline V gene data show CDR1 as MNHNS and CDR2 as SASEGT. The CDR3 is 13 amino acids. Trimming took 3 bases from V and 4 from J, leaving 9 bases between them. CDR3 nucleotides: TGTGCCAGCAGTGACGTTCCAGGCACTGAAGCTTTCTTT. Translated: CASSDVPGTEAFF.

The chain employs TRBV6-5 and TRBJ1-2; D is undetermined. The CDR3 extends over 13 amino acids. Deletions cut 0 bases from V and 11 bases from J, with 13 bases between. Germline CDR1 and CDR2: MNHEY and SVGAGI. CDR3: CASSYSWDMWYTF. In DNA, the CDR3 is TGTGCCAGCAGTTACTCCTGGGATATGTGGTACACCTTC.

This sequence joins TRBV6-2 or TRBV6-3 and TRBJ2-1, with 7 bases matching TRBD1. Germline V gene data show CDR1 as MNHEY and CDR2 as SVGEGT. Trimming at V came to 5 bases and at J to 6 bases, leaving 7 bases not matched to a gene. CDR3 size: 14 residues. The CDR3 sequence: CASSRTGWGNEQFF. DNA for the CDR3: TGTGCCAGCAGTAGGACAGGATGGGGCAATGAGCAGTTCTTC.

The chain combines TRBV5-1 with TRBJ2-2; 9 positions match TRBD2. Germline CDR1 is SGHRS and CDR2 is YFSETQ. The CDR3 loop spans 14 amino acids. The V segment lost 4 bases and the J segment 6 bases; nucleotides outside the gene matches: 4. As DNA, the CDR3 is TGCGCCAGCAGCCTTAGCGGGAGTCCCGGGGAGCTGTTTTTT. Its translation is CASSLSGSPGELFF.